These 19 T cell receptor beta chains came from one sample sequenced in a study of cytomegalovirus exposure and HLA in healthy donors. PCR used 60 Vbeta primers and 13 Jbeta primers. Only in-frame clones appear in the TCRdb table, and some are missing; sequencing was by immunoSEQ multiplex PCR. The repertoire consists of approximately 170,000 clones, with roughly four fifths occurring once and the leading ten covering approximately 2.8%. Specimen: PBMCs. The receptors shown here come from a woman aged 30 to 39 in good health and CMV-seropositive.

The chain uses TRBV10-1 and TRBJ2-7; D perhaps matches TRBD2 (6 bases). The V gene's germline CDR1 is WNHNN and CDR2 SYGVQD (reference sequence). The germline V and J ends were trimmed by 0 bases and 2 bases, with 11 bases remaining between them. The CDR3 is 15 amino acids. CDR3 residues: CASSESTGATYEQYF. CDR3 coding DNA: TGCGCCAGCAGTGAGTCAACGGGAGCAACCTACGAGCAGTACTTC.

The CDR3 coding sequence is TGTGCCAGCAGAACCGGGACTAGCAGAGACAATGAGCAGTTCTTC. This codes for CASRTGTSRDNEQFF. The chain is built from TRBV27 and TRBJ2-1, with TRBD2 matching over 9 bases. The CDR3 has 15 amino acids. Per the germline V gene, CDR1 is MNHEY and CDR2 is SMNVEV (reference sequence). Germline trimming cut 6 bases from V and 5 bases from J; bases unmatched to any gene: 8.

V and J are TRBV6-6 and TRBJ1-1; D may be TRBD1 (6 bases). The CDR3 is 15 residues long. The germline gives CDR1 MNHNY, CDR2 SVGAGI (reference sequence). Trimming removed 0 bases at V and 1 base at J, with 9 bases between. CDR3 sequence (DNA): TGTGCCAGCAGTTACTCTTTGGACAGGAACACTGAAGCTTTCTTT. Its translation: CASSYSLDRNTEAFF.

The chain is built from TRBV6-5 and TRBJ1-3, with D perhaps TRBD1 (5 bases). Trimming took off 0 bases at V and 6 bases at J, with 12 bases between the two ends. Germline CDR1 reads MNHEY; CDR2 reads SVGAGI. This CDR3 comprises 15 residues. As DNA, the CDR3 is TGTGCCAGCAGTTACTCGATAGGGGAACCAAACACCATATATTTT. Its translation is CASSYSIGEPNTIYF.

This clone has a handful of counts. The rearrangement joins TRBV7-8 to TRBJ2-7; TRBD2 aligns across 8 bases. The CDR3 runs to 13 residues. V trimming: 8 bases; J trimming: 3 bases; junction bases outside the gene matches: 6. The germline CDR1 and CDR2 sequences are SGHVS and FQNEAQ. In DNA, the CDR3 is TGTGCCAGCCTTACTAGCGGCCACTACGAGCAGTACTTC. This sequence encodes CASLTSGHYEQYF.

The chain couples TRBV4-1 to TRBJ2-7, with D possibly matching TRBD2 (6 bases). The CDR3 length is 14 residues. The germline V gene encodes CDR1 MGHRA and CDR2 YSYEKL. V shed 0 bases and J shed 1 base, with 7 bases lying between them. The CDR3 nucleotides are TGCGCCAGCAGCCAAGAGGCGGGATCCTACGAGCAGTACTTC. Residues: CASSQEAGSYEQYF.

The chain links TRBV20-1 to TRBJ1-1; perhaps TRBD1 as D (6 bases). V lost 1 base and J 7 bases, leaving 7 bases between the germline ends. Germline V gives CDR1 DFQATT, CDR2 SNEGSKA (reference sequence). There are 11 residues in the CDR3. The CDR3 nucleotides read TGCAGTGCTAGAGTAGGGGGTGAAGCTTTCTTT. Its protein is CSARVGGEAFF.

About this clone itself: At one of its ends the junction is not consistent with the germline gene, which may arise from a read error. The chain carries TRBV5-8 and TRBJ2-3, with a possible D match to TRBD2 (5 bases). Germline V gene lookup returns CDR1 SGHTS and CDR2 YDEGEE. This CDR3 spans 13 amino acids. Here the CDR3 reads CASSLVEVDTQCF. The CDR3 DNA is TGTGCCAGCAGCTTGGTGGAGGTAGATACGCAGTGTTTT.

The chain uses TRBV5-6 and TRBJ1-5; no firm D call. The CDR3 is 14 residues long. V lost 4 bases to trimming and J lost 2 bases, with 10 bases between them. CDR1 is SGHDT and CDR2 is YYEEEE in the germline V gene. The CDR3 loop reads CASSVFSGNQPQHF. The CDR3 DNA is TGTGCCAGCAGCGTGTTTTCGGGCAATCAGCCCCAGCATTTT.

This chain links TRBV18 with TRBJ2-5, with D perhaps TRBD1 (6 bases). Per germline, CDR1 KGHSH and CDR2 LQKENI. There are 13 residues in the CDR3. V was clipped by 1 base and J by 4 bases, with 7 bases between them. The CDR3 DNA follows: TGTGCCAGCTCACCACAACAGGGAGAGACCCAGTACTTC. Its translation is CASSPQQGETQYF.

The chain recombines TRBV6-1 with TRBJ2-7; 11 bases fit TRBD2. The germline V gene encodes CDR1 MNHNS and CDR2 SASEGT. This CDR3 comprises 14 residues. With V trimmed by 7 bases and J by 4 bases, 6 bases remained unmatched. CDR3 sequence reads: CASKPGLAGYEQYF. DNA for the CDR3: TGTGCCAGCAAGCCCGGACTAGCGGGTTACGAGCAGTACTTC.

Of note for this clone: The same CDR3 can be traced to other DNA sequences in this sample. The chain recombines TRBV4-1 with TRBJ2-1, with unresolved D. CDR1 MGHRA and CDR2 YSYEKL come from the germline V gene. V gave up 1 base and J gave up 1 base, with 11 bases separating them. The CDR3 has 16 amino acids. Here the CDR3 reads CASSQVNLVSYNEQFF. For the CDR3, the DNA is TGCGCCAGCAGCCAAGTAAACCTAGTATCCTACAATGAGCAGTTCTTC.

This rearrangement joins TRBV10-1 to TRBJ1-3, with D unresolved. Germline V CDR1 and CDR2: WNHNN, SYGVQD (reference sequence). The CDR3 is 17 amino acids. The V and J ends lost 3 bases and 0 bases respectively, with 15 bases between them. The CDR3 sequence: CASSEVGGSLSGNTIYF. In DNA, the CDR3 is TGCGCCAGCAGTGAAGTTGGCGGCAGCCTCTCTGGAAACACCATATATTTT.

The chain employs TRBV27 and TRBJ2-5; D may be TRBD1 (5 bases). CDR3 size: 14 residues. CDR1 is MNHEY and CDR2 is SMNVEV in the germline V gene (reference sequence). V was trimmed by 0 bases and J by 5 bases, leaving 10 bases between them. This CDR3 is CASSLSGPWETQYF. DNA of the CDR3: TGTGCCAGCAGTTTATCGGGGCCGTGGGAGACCCAGTACTTC.

The rearrangement links TRBV9 to TRBJ2-2; D possibly corresponds to TRBD2 (6 bases). This CDR3 region has 15 residues. Germline CDR1 SGDLS, CDR2 YYNGEE. The V end lost 1 base, the J end lost 0 bases, and 7 bases lay between the germline ends. The CDR3 loop reads CASSVSGANTGELFF. Written as DNA, the CDR3 is TGTGCCAGCAGCGTATCGGGAGCGAACACCGGGGAGCTGTTTTTT.

The CDR3 here is CASRPAIPTGRSYEQYF. CDR3 DNA: TGTGCCAGCAGACCAGCAATTCCGACAGGGAGGTCCTACGAGCAGTACTTC. V is TRBV7-9 and J is TRBJ2-7; D might be TRBD1 (7 bases). This CDR3 is 17 amino acids long. Per the germline V gene, CDR1 is SEHNR and CDR2 is FQNEAQ (reference sequence). V was shortened by 6 bases and J by 1 base, with 22 bases between the two germline ends.

The chain has TRBV6-4 and TRBJ2-1; D remains unclear. The CDR3 length is 12 residues. CDR1 and CDR2 from the germline V gene are MRHNA and SNTAGT. Trimming cost V 6 bases and J 9 bases, with 12 bases left between them. CDR3: CASSSPRGEQFF. The CDR3 coding sequence is TGTGCCAGCAGCTCCCCCAGAGGTGAGCAGTTCTTC.

V usage is TRBV14 and J usage is TRBJ2-3, with TRBD2 matching over 10 bases. Germline-derived CDR1 and CDR2 are SGHDN and FVKESK. The V segment lost 8 bases and the J segment 1 base; nucleotides outside the gene matches: 6. This CDR3 has 15 amino acids. CDR3 in DNA: TGTGCCAGCGGCGAGCTAGCGGGAGGCACAGATACGCAGTATTTT. Its protein is CASGELAGGTDTQYF.

This chain links TRBV7-8 with TRBJ2-7; TRBD2 might be the D (6 bases). Trimming removed 1 base from V and 2 bases from J, with 9 bases in between. CDR3 size: 14 residues. Germline V lookup: CDR1 SGHVS, CDR2 FQNEAQ. Here the CDR3 DNA reads TGTGCCAGCAGCTTAGGACTAGTGACCTACGAGCAGTACTTC. Translated, it gives CASSLGLVTYEQYF.